The 13 T cell receptor beta chains given below trace back to one sample, sequenced in a study of PD-1 blockade in classical Hodgkin lymphoma. Exposure to brentuximab vedotin varied, and each patient had relapsed following autologous stem cell transplantation. Sequenced by immunoSEQ multiplex PCR; TCRdb stores in-frame clones only, minus some. The table records roughly 90,000 clones, 75% to 85% of them present only once. Specimen: peripheral blood mononuclear cells (PBMCs), collected before the second cycle of nivolumab. All receptors derive from a human donor with classical Hodgkin lymphoma.

The V and J genes are TRBV10-1 and TRBJ2-2; 11 bases agree with TRBD2. The germline V gene has CDR1 WNHNN and CDR2 SYGVQD (reference sequence). This CDR3 has 18 amino acids. J lost 3 bases, V lost 0 bases, and 6 bases had no gene match. The CDR3 here is CASSESGGTSGYTGELFF. In DNA form, the CDR3 reads TGCGCCAGCAGTGAGTCAGGAGGGACTAGCGGATACACCGGGGAGCTGTTTTTT.

This chain links TRBV5-4 with TRBJ2-3; D is perhaps TRBD2 (5 bases). CDR1 and CDR2 (germline): SGHNT, YYREEE (reference sequence). V lost 0 bases, J lost 0 bases, and 11 bases lay in between. The CDR3 is made up of 16 amino acids. CDR3 nucleotides: TGTGCCAGCAGCTTGGGGCAGCGGTCTAGCACAGATACGCAGTATTTT. As protein: CASSLGQRSSTDTQYF.

About this clone itself: The sample has other DNA sequences that encode this CDR3 too. The rearrangement joins TRBV19 to TRBJ1-2, with 9 bases lining up with TRBD1. The CDR3 has 13 amino acids. V trimming: 9 bases; J trimming: 2 bases; junction bases outside the gene matches: 4. In germline, CDR1 is LNHDA, CDR2 SQIVND (reference sequence). CDR3: CASRQGGNYGYTF. In DNA, the CDR3 is TGTGCCAGCCGACAGGGGGGGAACTATGGCTACACCTTC.

This clone was recorded only once. The V gene is TRBV5-1, the J gene TRBJ2-7; a possible D gene is TRBD2 (6 bases). The CDR3 loop spans 16 amino acids. From germline, CDR1 is SGHRS and CDR2 YFSETQ. V was cut by 4 bases and J by 3 bases, with 20 bases left in between. CDR3 in DNA: TGCGCCAGCAGCATAGCCCCGGCGGGAAATTACTACGAGCAGTACTTC. This sequence encodes CASSIAPAGNYYEQYF.

The chain joins TRBV27 to TRBJ1-5; D is unresolved. The V end was cut by 2 bases, the J end by 0 bases, with 8 bases between. This CDR3 is built from 15 residues. Germline V CDR1 and CDR2: MNHEY, SMNVEV (reference sequence). The DNA of the CDR3 is TGTGCCAGCAGTTTAGACCCCTATAGCAATCAGCCCCAGCATTTT. Its translation is CASSLDPYSNQPQHF.

The chain's CDR3 is CAAGLGYTF. Here the CDR3 DNA reads TGTGCCGCCGGCTTGGGCTACACCTTC. The J gene is TRBJ1-2, the V gene TRBV6-6; no reliable D call. Deletions cut 11 bases from V and 8 bases from J, with 9 bases between. CDR1 is MNHNY, CDR2 SVGAGI, per germline (reference sequence). This CDR3 has 9 residues.

The rearrangement uses TRBV5-1 and TRBJ1-1; tentative D call: TRBD1 (6 bases). The CDR3 totals 14 residues. Deletions cut 4 bases from V and 5 bases from J, with 15 bases between. The germline V gene has CDR1 SGHRS and CDR2 YFSETQ. The chain's CDR3 is CASSKQGGETEAFF. CDR3 coding DNA: TGCGCCAGCAGCAAACAGGGAGGGGAAACTGAAGCTTTCTTT.

The chain employs TRBV2 and TRBJ1-4; D gene uncertain. V was shortened by 6 bases and J by 5 bases, with 13 bases between the two germline ends. This CDR3 is built from 14 residues. Germline values: CDR1 SNHLY, CDR2 FYNNEI. CDR3 in DNA: TGTGCCAGCAGCGCCCCGGCTCCAAATGAAAAACTGTTTTTT. This codes for CASSAPAPNEKLFF.

This chain connects TRBV10-3 to TRBJ2-3, with 9 nucleotides matching TRBD2. Germline V CDR1 and CDR2: ENHRY, SYGVKD. CDR3 length equals 15 residues. Trimming took 5 bases from V and 1 from J; bases not matched to a gene: 4. The CDR3: CAISIAGVGTDTQYF. CDR3 in DNA: TGTGCCATCAGTATAGCGGGAGTGGGCACAGATACGCAGTATTTT.

DNA of the CDR3: TGTGCCAGCAGACCAAGACTAGCGGGCATCTCCTACGAGCAGTACTTC. This codes for CASRPRLAGISYEQYF. The chain combines TRBV7-2 with TRBJ2-7, with 10 nucleotides matching TRBD2. Germline V CDR1 and CDR2: SGHTA, FQGNSA. Trimming cost V 6 bases and J 0 bases; bases outside gene matches: 8. The CDR3 runs to 16 residues. Full variable domain (outside the CDR3, taken from reference TRBV7-2 and TRBJ2-7): GAGVSQSPSNKVTEKGKDVELRCDPISGHTALYWYRQSLGQGLEFLIYFQGNSAPDKSGLPSDRFSAERTGGSVSTLTIQRTQQEDSAVYLCASRPRLAGISYEQYFGPGTRLTVT.

This chain joins TRBV10-1 and TRBJ2-1; TRBD2 matches at 11 bases. The CDR3 runs to 17 residues. The V segment lost 4 bases and the J segment 8 bases; nucleotides outside the gene matches: 13. Germline CDR1 is WNHNN and CDR2 is SYGVQD (reference sequence). CDR3: CASSVGTTSGIRDEQFF. CDR3 DNA: TGCGCCAGCAGTGTTGGGACGACTAGCGGGATAAGGGATGAGCAGTTCTTC.

This sequence joins TRBV5-1 and TRBJ2-3; TRBD1 or TRBD2 may be the D gene (8 bases each). The CDR3 is 18 amino acids. The germline V gene has CDR1 SGHRS and CDR2 YFSETQ. With 4 bases removed from V and 5 bases from J, the gap between germline ends came to 26 bases. CDR3 sequence: CASSKRTGPGLGVDTQYF. Here the CDR3 DNA reads TGCGCCAGCAGCAAGAGGACAGGGCCGGGACTAGGGGTAGATACGCAGTATTTT.

The chain joins TRBV11-2 to TRBJ2-7, with D hard to call. V lost 3 bases and J 3 bases, leaving 9 bases between the germline ends. Germline values: CDR1 SGHAT, CDR2 FQNNGV. The CDR3 extends over 13 amino acids. The CDR3 coding sequence is TGTGCCAGCAGCTTTACCTATTTCTACGAGCAGTACTTC. Its translation is CASSFTYFYEQYF.